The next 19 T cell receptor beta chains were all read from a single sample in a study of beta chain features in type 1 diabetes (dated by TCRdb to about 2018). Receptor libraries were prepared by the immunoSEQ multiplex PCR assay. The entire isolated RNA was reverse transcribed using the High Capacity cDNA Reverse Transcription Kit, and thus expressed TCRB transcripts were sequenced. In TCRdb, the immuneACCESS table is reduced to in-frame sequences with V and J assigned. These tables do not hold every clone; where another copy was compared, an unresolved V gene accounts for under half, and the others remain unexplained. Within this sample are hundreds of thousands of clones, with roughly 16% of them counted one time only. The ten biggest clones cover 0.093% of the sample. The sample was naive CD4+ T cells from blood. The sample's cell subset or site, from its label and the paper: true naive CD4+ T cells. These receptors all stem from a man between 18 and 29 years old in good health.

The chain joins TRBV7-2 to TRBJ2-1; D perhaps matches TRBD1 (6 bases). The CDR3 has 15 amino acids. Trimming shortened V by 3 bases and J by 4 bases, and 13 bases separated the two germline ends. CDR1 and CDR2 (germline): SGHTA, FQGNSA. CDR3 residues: CASSLTGVSYNEQFF. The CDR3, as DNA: TGTGCCAGCAGCTTGACAGGAGTTTCGTACAATGAGCAGTTCTTC.

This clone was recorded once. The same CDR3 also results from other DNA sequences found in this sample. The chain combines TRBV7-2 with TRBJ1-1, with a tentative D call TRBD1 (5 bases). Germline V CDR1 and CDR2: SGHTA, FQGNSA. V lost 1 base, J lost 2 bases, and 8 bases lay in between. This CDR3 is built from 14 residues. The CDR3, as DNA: TGTGCCAGCAGCTTAGGGACAAGTAACACTGAAGCTTTCTTT. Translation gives CASSLGTSNTEAFF.

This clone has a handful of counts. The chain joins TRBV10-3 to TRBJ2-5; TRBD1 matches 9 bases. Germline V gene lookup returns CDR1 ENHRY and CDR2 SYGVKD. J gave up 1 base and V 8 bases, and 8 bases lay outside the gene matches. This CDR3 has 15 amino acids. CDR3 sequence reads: CAIGGTGRIQETQYF. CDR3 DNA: TGTGCCATCGGAGGGACAGGGAGGATCCAAGAGACCCAGTACTTC.

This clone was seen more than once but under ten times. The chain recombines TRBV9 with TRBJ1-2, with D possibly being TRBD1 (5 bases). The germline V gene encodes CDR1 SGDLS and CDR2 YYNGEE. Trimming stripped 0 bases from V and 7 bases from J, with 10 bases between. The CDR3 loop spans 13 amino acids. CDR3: CASSVVWGSGYTF. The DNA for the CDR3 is TGTGCCAGCAGCGTAGTTTGGGGGTCTGGCTACACCTTC.

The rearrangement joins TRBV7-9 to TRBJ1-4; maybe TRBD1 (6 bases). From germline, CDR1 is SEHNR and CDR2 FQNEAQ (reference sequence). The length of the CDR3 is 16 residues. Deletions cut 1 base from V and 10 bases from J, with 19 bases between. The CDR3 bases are TGTGCCAGCAGCTTAGTAGAGGGGGGACACGCGGGAAAACTGTTTTTT. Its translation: CASSLVEGGHAGKLFF.

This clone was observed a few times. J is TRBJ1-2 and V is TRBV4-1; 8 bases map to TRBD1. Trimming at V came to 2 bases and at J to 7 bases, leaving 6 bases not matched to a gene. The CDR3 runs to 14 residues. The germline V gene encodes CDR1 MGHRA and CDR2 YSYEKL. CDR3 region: CASSQPGQGPGYTF. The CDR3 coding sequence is TGCGCCAGCAGCCAACCCGGACAGGGTCCTGGCTACACCTTC.

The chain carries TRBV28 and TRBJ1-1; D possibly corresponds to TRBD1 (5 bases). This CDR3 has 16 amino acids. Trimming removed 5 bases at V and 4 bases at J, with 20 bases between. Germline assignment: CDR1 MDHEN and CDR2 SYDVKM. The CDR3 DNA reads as TGTGCCAGCAGTCTTCCCAGAGGGACGGTGGGCACTGAAGCTTTCTTT. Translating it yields CASSLPRGTVGTEAFF.

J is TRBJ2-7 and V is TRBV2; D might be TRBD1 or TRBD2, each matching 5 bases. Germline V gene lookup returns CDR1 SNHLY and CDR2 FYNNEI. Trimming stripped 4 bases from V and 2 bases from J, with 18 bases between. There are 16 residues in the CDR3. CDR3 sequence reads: CASSAYKRDGAYEQYF. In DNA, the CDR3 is TGTGCCAGCAGTGCATACAAAAGGGACGGAGCCTACGAGCAGTACTTC. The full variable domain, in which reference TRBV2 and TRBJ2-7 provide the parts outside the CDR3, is EPEVTQTPSHQVTQMGQEVILRCVPISNHLYFYWYRQILGQKVEFLVSFYNNEISEKSEIFDDQFSVERPDGSNFTLKIRSTKLEDSAMYFCASSAYKRDGAYEQYFGPGTRLTVT.

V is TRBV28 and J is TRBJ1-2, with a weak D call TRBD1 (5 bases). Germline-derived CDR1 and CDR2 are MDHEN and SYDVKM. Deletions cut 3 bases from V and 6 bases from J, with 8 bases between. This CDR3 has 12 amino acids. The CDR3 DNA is TGTGCCAGCAGTTTCCAGGGTAATGGCTACACCTTC. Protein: CASSFQGNGYTF.

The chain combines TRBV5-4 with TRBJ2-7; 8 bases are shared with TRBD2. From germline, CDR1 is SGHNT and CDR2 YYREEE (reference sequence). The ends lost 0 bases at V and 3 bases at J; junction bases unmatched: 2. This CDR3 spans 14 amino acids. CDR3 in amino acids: CASSLGGLVYEQYF. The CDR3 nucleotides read TGTGCCAGCAGCTTGGGGGGACTAGTCTACGAGCAGTACTTC.

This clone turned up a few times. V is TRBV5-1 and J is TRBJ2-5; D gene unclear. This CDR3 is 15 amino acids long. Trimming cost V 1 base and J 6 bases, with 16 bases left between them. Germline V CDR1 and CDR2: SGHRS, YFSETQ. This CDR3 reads CASSLIPNQKKTQYF. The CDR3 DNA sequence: TGCGCCAGCAGCTTGATCCCTAACCAAAAGAAGACCCAGTACTTC.

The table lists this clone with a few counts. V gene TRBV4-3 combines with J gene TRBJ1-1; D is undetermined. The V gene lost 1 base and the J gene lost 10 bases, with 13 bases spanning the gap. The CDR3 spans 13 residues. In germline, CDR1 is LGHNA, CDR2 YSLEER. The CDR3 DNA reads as TGCGCCAGCAGCCAAGTTGGCGCTCAAGGAGCTTTCTTT. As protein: CASSQVGAQGAFF.

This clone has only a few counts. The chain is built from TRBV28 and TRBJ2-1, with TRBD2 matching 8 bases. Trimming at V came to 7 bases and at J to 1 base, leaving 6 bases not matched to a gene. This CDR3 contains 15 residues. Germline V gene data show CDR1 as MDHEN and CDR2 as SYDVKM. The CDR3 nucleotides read TGTGCCAGCACCCCGAAGCGGGAGTCCTACAATGAGCAGTTCTTC. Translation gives CASTPKRESYNEQFF.

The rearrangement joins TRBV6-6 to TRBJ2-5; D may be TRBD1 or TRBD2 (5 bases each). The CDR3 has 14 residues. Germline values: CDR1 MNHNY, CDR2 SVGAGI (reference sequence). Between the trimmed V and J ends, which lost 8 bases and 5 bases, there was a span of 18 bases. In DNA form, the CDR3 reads TGTGCCAGCCTAAGTAACGGGGCCCTTGAGACCCAGTACTTC. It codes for CASLSNGALETQYF.

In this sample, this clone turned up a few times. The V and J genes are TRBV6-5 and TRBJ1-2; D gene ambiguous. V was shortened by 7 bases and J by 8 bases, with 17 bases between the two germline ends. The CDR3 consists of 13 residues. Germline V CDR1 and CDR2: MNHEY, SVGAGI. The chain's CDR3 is CASTQREAMGYTF. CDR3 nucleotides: TGTGCCAGCACCCAACGGGAGGCTATGGGCTACACCTTC.

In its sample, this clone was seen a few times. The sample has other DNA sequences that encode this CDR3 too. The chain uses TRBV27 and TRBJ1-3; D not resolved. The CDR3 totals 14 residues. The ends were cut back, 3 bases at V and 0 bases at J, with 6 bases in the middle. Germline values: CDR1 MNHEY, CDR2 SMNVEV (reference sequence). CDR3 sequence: CASSFGSSGNTIYF. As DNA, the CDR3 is TGTGCCAGCAGTTTTGGAAGCTCTGGAAACACCATATATTTT.

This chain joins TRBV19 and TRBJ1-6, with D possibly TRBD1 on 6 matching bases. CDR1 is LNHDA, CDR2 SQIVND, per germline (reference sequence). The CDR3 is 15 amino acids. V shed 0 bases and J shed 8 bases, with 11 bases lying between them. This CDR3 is CASSIEGQGHSPLHF. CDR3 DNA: TGTGCCAGTAGTATAGAGGGGCAGGGGCATTCACCCCTCCACTTT.

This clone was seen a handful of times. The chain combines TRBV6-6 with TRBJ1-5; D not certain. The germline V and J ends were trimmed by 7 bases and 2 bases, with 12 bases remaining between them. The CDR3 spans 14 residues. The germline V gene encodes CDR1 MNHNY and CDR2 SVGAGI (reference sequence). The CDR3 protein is CASMPPQGNQPQHF. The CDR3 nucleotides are TGTGCCAGCATGCCTCCCCAGGGCAATCAGCCCCAGCATTTT.

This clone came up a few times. CDR3 nucleotides: TGTGCCAGCAGGGGTGCGGGGTTGTCCTACAATGAGCAGTTCTTC. It specifies CASRGAGLSYNEQFF. The J gene is TRBJ2-1, the V gene TRBV7-2, with D tentatively TRBD2 (6 bases). The CDR3 has 15 residues. Germline CDR1 reads SGHTA; CDR2 reads FQGNSA. Trimming stripped 6 bases from V and 1 base from J, with 13 bases between.